This passage covers 20 T cell receptor beta chains from one sample sequenced in a study of a mutant IDH1 vaccine in newly diagnosed glioma. TCRdb keeps only in-frame clones here, not all; method: immunoSEQ multiplex PCR. This table has fewer than 70,000 clones, approximately 80% appearing once. Described time point: week 11, during vaccination. Every single dose of the vaccine, 300 ug of mutant IDH1 20-mer peptide, came with topical imiquimod. Their antigen targets remain unknown. The sample here was PBMCs, taken from a glioma patient whose treatment included an IDH1 peptide vaccine. These receptors came from a man aged 25-45 years with glioma.

This rearrangement joins TRBV19 to TRBJ2-7; 7 bases line up with TRBD1. Germline V lookup: CDR1 LNHDA, CDR2 SQIVND (reference sequence). This CDR3 has 14 amino acids. The trim removed 3 bases at V and 3 bases at J, leaving 5 bases unmatched. The CDR3 region has the DNA TGTGCCAGTAGTATGTCCCGGGACAGCTACGAGCAGTACTTC. Encoded protein: CASSMSRDSYEQYF.

This clone was seen once. The chain links TRBV28 to TRBJ1-5, with unresolved D. With 2 bases removed from V and 0 bases from J, the gap between germline ends came to 8 bases. CDR1 and CDR2 from the germline V gene are MDHEN and SYDVKM. CDR3 length: 15 amino acids. Here the CDR3 reads CASSLRDYSNQPQHF. Here the CDR3 DNA reads TGTGCCAGCAGTTTACGCGACTATAGCAATCAGCCCCAGCATTTT.

This clone was counted a single time. The chain is built from TRBV11-1 and TRBJ2-7, with D hard to call. The CDR3 runs 13 residues. V dropped 5 bases and J dropped 5 bases, with 13 bases sitting between them. CDR1 is SGHAT, CDR2 FQDESV, per germline (reference sequence). CDR3 residues: CASSRQGINEQYF. The CDR3 DNA is TGTGCCAGCAGCCGCCAAGGGATTAACGAGCAGTACTTC.

V gene TRBV25-1 combines with J gene TRBJ2-1; 7 nucleotides match TRBD2. CDR1 is MGHDK and CDR2 is SYGVNS in the germline V gene. This CDR3 comprises 16 residues. V gave up 3 bases and J gave up 0 bases; unmatched junction bases: 5. CDR3 DNA sequence: TGTGCCAGCAGTGATTCAGCGGGGCCCTCCTACAATGAGCAGTTCTTC. It encodes CASSDSAGPSYNEQFF.

This rearrangement joins TRBV9 to TRBJ2-7; 8 positions agree with TRBD2. V lost 3 bases, J lost 4 bases, and 12 bases stayed unmatched. Germline V lookup: CDR1 SGDLS, CDR2 YYNGEE. The CDR3 runs to 16 residues. DNA for the CDR3: TGTGCCAGCAGCGAGCACGGACATAGCGGGATGTACGAGCAGTACTTC. Protein: CASSEHGHSGMYEQYF.

The chain joins TRBV4-2 to TRBJ2-5, with TRBD2 identical over 7 bases. The length of the CDR3 is 17 residues. The V segment lost 0 bases and the J segment 1 base; nucleotides outside the gene matches: 8. The germline V gene encodes CDR1 LGHNA and CDR2 YNFKEQ. CDR3 sequence: CASSQDPHTSAQETQYF. CDR3 DNA sequence: TGTGCCAGCAGCCAAGATCCTCATACTAGCGCCCAAGAGACCCAGTACTTC.

Only a few counts were recorded for this clone. J is TRBJ1-1 and V is TRBV4-1; perhaps TRBD1 as D (5 bases). CDR3 length: 13 amino acids. CDR1 and CDR2 from the germline V gene are MGHRA and YSYEKL. Trimming pared 7 bases from V and 0 bases from J, leaving 9 bases between. The CDR3: CASKTEMNTEAFF. The DNA for the CDR3 is TGCGCCAGCAAGACAGAAATGAACACTGAAGCTTTCTTT.

The chain recombines TRBV6-1 with TRBJ2-3, with D possibly matching TRBD2 (5 bases). CDR3 length: 17 residues. The V end was cut by 0 bases, the J end by 2 bases, with 15 bases between. The germline CDR1 and CDR2 sequences are MNHNS and SASEGT. In nucleotides, the CDR3 is TGTGCCAGCAGTGAAGCGCGGGTGTACGGGAACACAGATACGCAGTATTTT. This codes for CASSEARVYGNTDTQYF.

The chain recombines TRBV6-6 with TRBJ2-1, with TRBD1 identical over 7 bases. After removal of 4 bases from V and 4 bases from J, the junction contained 7 bases not matched to a gene. The CDR3 totals 15 residues. The germline CDR1 and CDR2 sequences are MNHNY and SVGAGI (reference sequence). CDR3 sequence: CASSWDSRVYNEQFF. The CDR3 DNA follows: TGTGCCAGCAGTTGGGACAGCCGAGTTTACAATGAGCAGTTCTTC.

The chain recombines TRBV7-9 with TRBJ2-7; D not resolved. V was trimmed by 1 base and J by 2 bases, leaving 3 bases between them. This CDR3 has 12 amino acids. Germline CDR1 SEHNR, CDR2 FQNEAQ (reference sequence). The CDR3 coding sequence is TGTGCCAGCAGCTTAGGAGCCTACGAGCAGTACTTC. This sequence encodes CASSLGAYEQYF.

The chain recombines TRBV9 with TRBJ1-2; 11 bases match TRBD1. Germline trimming cut 4 bases from V and 6 bases from J; bases unmatched to any gene: 8. The length of the CDR3 is 15 residues. Germline CDR1 reads SGDLS; CDR2 reads YYNGEE. This CDR3 reads CASSLVPGQGDGYTF. The CDR3 bases are TGTGCCAGCAGCTTAGTCCCGGGACAGGGGGATGGCTACACCTTC.

The rearrangement uses TRBV9 and TRBJ1-3; no definite D call. The germline CDR1 and CDR2 sequences are SGDLS and YYNGEE. The CDR3 covers 14 residues. The ends were cut back, 0 bases at V and 2 bases at J, with 6 bases in the middle. CDR3 protein: CASSVGRTGNTIYF. CDR3 sequence (DNA): TGTGCCAGCAGCGTAGGAAGGACTGGAAACACCATATATTTT.

The gene calls are TRBV7-8 and TRBJ1-1; 9 bases agree with TRBD1. From germline, CDR1 is SGHVS and CDR2 FQNEAQ. Trimming cost V 3 bases and J 5 bases; bases outside gene matches: 4. The CDR3 covers 14 residues. The CDR3 nucleotides are TGTGCCAGCAGCTTCCGGGACAGGGAGACTGAAGCTTTCTTT. It is translated as CASSFRDRETEAFF.

V is TRBV19 and J is TRBJ2-2; D not certain. The CDR3 length is 11 residues. Deletions cut 1 base from V and 6 bases from J, with 0 bases between. Germline CDR1 is LNHDA and CDR2 is SQIVND (reference sequence). Here the CDR3 DNA reads TGTGCCAGTAGTATAGCCGGGGAGCTGTTTTTT. It translates to CASSIAGELFF.

This clone was observed a few times. The gene calls are TRBV9 and TRBJ2-7; D is unresolved. This CDR3 region has 14 residues. Germline V gene sequence: CDR1 SGDLS, CDR2 YYNGEE. Trimming stripped 5 bases from V and 4 bases from J, with 16 bases between. In nucleotides, the CDR3 is TGTGCCAGCAGTGCCAATCGTACCGAGTACGAGCAGTACTTC. This gives the protein CASSANRTEYEQYF.

The chain recombines TRBV27 with TRBJ1-1, with D hard to call. Germline V gene data show CDR1 as MNHEY and CDR2 as SMNVEV (reference sequence). Trimming left V 3 bases short and J 6 bases short, with 11 bases between. The CDR3 has 13 amino acids. The CDR3: CASSFGVNAEAFF. The CDR3 DNA follows: TGTGCCAGCAGTTTTGGTGTTAACGCTGAAGCTTTCTTT.

This clone was picked up one time. This rearrangement joins TRBV29-1 to TRBJ2-7; 7 positions match TRBD2. Germline lookup yields CDR1 SQVTM and CDR2 ANQGSEA. The CDR3 loop spans 14 amino acids. The junction had 11 bases not matched to a gene; V was cut back by 5 bases and J by 4 bases. CDR3 protein: CSVSPAGVGYEQYF. CDR3 DNA: TGCAGCGTTAGCCCTGCGGGAGTAGGTTACGAGCAGTACTTC.

The genes are TRBV5-1 and TRBJ2-7; tentative D call: TRBD1 (5 bases). Germline loops: CDR1 SGHRS, CDR2 YFSETQ. Trimming took off 4 bases at V and 3 bases at J, with 11 bases between the two ends. This CDR3 is built from 13 residues. In nucleotides, the CDR3 is TGCGCCAGCAGCCCGGACATGCACTACGAGCAGTACTTC. Translated, it gives CASSPDMHYEQYF.

The chain recombines TRBV15 with TRBJ1-3; TRBD1 might be the D (6 bases). The V gene's germline CDR1 is LNHNV and CDR2 YYDKDF (reference sequence). V was pared by 3 bases and J by 0 bases, with 9 bases between. The CDR3 runs 15 residues. The CDR3 reads CATSSLQGSGNTIYF. CDR3 coding DNA: TGTGCCACCAGCAGTTTACAGGGCTCTGGAAACACCATATATTTT.

V is TRBV7-8 and J is TRBJ1-1, with D uncertain. Germline-derived CDR1 and CDR2 are SGHVS and FQNEAQ. The CDR3 extends over 13 amino acids. V gave up 5 bases and J gave up 8 bases, with 15 bases separating them. The CDR3 protein is CASSRRGSHEAFF. In DNA, the CDR3 is TGTGCCAGCAGCCGACGGGGATCCCACGAAGCTTTCTTT.